The entry below gives a single T cell receptor beta chain sequence along with its context. Germline V gives CDR1 SGHTS, CDR2 YDEGEE. V was shortened by 1 base and J by 9 bases, with 11 bases between the two germline ends. The CDR3 is 13 amino acids. Sequencing targeted TCR beta in T cells from blood (CD8+ and CD4+). These data originate in a study of CD8 T cells in Susac syndrome. Reverse transcription of roughly 0.5 to 1 ug RNA was carried out with random hexamers. TCRdb reprocessed the immunoSEQ multiplex PCR reads via MiXCR and lists one record per CDR3 protein. The sample carries 170,000 or so distinct CDR3 sequences, about 94% recorded once.

The chain joins TRBV5-8 to TRBJ2-1; D is possibly TRBD2 (6 bases). This sequence was found in a human donor with Susac syndrome. Sequenced material: CD4+ T cells from PBMCs. DNA of the CDR3: TGTGCCAGCAGCTTGCGGTGGGGGGTTGAGCAGTTCTTC. Amino acids: CASSLRWGVEQFF. Looking up the rest from reference TRBV5-8 and TRBJ2-1 gives the full variable domain: EAGVTQSPTHLIKTRGQQATLRCSPISGHTSVYWYQQALGLGLQFLLWYDEGEERNRGNFPPRFSGRQFPNYSSELNVNALELEDSALYLCASSLRWGVEQFFGPGTRLTVL.